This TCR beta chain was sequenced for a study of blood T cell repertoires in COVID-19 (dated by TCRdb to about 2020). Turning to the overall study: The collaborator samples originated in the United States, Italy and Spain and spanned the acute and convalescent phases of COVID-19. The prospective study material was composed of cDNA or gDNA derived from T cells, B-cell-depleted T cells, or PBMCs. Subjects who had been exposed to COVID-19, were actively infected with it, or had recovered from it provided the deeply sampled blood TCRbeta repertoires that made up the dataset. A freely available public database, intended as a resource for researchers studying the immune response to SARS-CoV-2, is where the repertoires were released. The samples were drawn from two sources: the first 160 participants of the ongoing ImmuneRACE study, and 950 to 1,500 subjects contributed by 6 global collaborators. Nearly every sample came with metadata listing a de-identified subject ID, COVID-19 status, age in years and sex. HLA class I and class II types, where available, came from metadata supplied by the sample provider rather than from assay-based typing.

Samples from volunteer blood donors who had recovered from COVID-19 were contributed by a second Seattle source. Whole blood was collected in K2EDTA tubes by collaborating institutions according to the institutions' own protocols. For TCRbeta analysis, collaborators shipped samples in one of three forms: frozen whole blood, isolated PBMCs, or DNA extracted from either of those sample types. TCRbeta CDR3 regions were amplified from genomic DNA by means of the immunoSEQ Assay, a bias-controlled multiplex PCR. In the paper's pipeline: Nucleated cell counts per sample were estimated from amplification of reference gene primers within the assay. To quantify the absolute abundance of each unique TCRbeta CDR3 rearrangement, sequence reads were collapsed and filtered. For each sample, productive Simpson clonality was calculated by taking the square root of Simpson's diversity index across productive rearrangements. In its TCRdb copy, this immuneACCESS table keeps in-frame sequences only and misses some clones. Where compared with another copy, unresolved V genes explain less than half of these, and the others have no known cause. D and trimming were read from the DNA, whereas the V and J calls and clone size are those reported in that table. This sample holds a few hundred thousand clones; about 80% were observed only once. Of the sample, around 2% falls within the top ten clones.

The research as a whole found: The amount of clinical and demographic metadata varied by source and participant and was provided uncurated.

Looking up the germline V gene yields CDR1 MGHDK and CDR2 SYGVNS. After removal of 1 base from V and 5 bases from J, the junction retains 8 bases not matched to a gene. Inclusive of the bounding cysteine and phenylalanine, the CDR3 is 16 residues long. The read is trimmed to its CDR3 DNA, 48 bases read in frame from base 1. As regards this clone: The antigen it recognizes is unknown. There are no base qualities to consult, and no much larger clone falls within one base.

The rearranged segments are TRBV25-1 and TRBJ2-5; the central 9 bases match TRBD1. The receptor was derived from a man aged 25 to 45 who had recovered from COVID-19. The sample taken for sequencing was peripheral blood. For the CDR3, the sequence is CASSELRTGDGETQYF. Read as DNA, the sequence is TGTGCCAGCAGTGAATTGAGGACAGGGGATGGGGAGACCCAGTACTTC.